Below are 31 T cell receptor beta chains sequenced from a single sample in a study of shared clonotypes between healthy human individuals. Naive CD8 isolation took CD45RO-negative cells positively selected for CCR7 and excluded terminally differentiated effector memory CD45RA+ cells. Sequencing used immunoSEQ multiplex PCR; TCRdb keeps in-frame clones, though not all of them. The sample has around 2,000,000 clones, about 95% seen once; the top ten hold more than 0.9%. The sample taken for sequencing was naive CD8+ T cells sorted from blood. Receptors were obtained from a man between 18 and 29 years old in good health.

CDR3 sequence (DNA): TGTGCCAGCAGCCCTGAGGGCATTCCCTACGAGCAGTACTTC. This sequence encodes CASSPEGIPYEQYF. This rearrangement joins TRBV5-4 to TRBJ2-7, with a possible D match to TRBD2 (5 bases). This CDR3 comprises 14 residues. Germline V lookup: CDR1 SGHNT, CDR2 YYREEE (reference sequence). V gave up 4 bases and J gave up 2 bases, with 13 bases separating them.

This clone was seen a handful of times. The sample has other DNA sequences that encode this CDR3 too. This chain uses TRBV27 with TRBJ2-1, with D unclear. Trimming stripped 2 bases from V and 0 bases from J, with 2 bases between. The germline V gene has CDR1 MNHEY and CDR2 SMNVEV (reference sequence). CDR3 length: 13 residues. The CDR3 DNA is TGTGCCAGCAGTTTAGACTCCTACAATGAGCAGTTCTTC. Translation gives CASSLDSYNEQFF.

This chain joins TRBV13 and TRBJ2-2; 11 nucleotides agree with TRBD2. J lost 3 bases, V lost 5 bases, and 5 bases had no gene match. This CDR3 has 16 residues. Germline CDR1 reads PRHDT; CDR2 reads FYEKMQ (reference sequence). CDR3 amino acids: CASSITSGSDTGELFF. In DNA, the CDR3 is TGTGCCAGCAGCATTACTAGCGGGAGCGACACCGGGGAGCTGTTTTTT.

The chain has TRBV4-1 and TRBJ1-1, with D uncertain. V shed 3 bases and J shed 0 bases, with 11 bases lying between them. Germline V lookup: CDR1 MGHRA, CDR2 YSYEKL. CDR3 length equals 15 residues. The CDR3 nucleotides are TGCGCCAGCAGCCATGACGACTCCTTGAACACTGAAGCTTTCTTT. It encodes CASSHDDSLNTEAFF.

The J gene is TRBJ2-5, the V gene TRBV7-9; the D call may be TRBD1 or TRBD2 (5 bases each). The ends were cut back, 4 bases at V and 2 bases at J, with 14 bases in the middle. CDR1 SEHNR and CDR2 FQNEAQ come from the germline V gene (reference sequence). The CDR3 spans 15 residues. The CDR3 loop is CASSYGTVAQETQYF. The DNA for the CDR3 is TGTGCCAGCAGCTATGGGACCGTCGCACAAGAGACCCAGTACTTC.

Of note for this clone: This specimen includes other DNA sequences encoding the same CDR3. The chain couples TRBV5-1 to TRBJ1-1; D perhaps matches TRBD1 (6 bases). Trimming removed 1 base from V and 0 bases from J, with 7 bases in between. This CDR3 is built from 14 residues. Germline V lookup: CDR1 SGHRS, CDR2 YFSETQ. DNA of the CDR3: TGCGCCAGCAGCTTGTCAGGGGTGAACACTGAAGCTTTCTTT. Encoded protein: CASSLSGVNTEAFF.

The V call is TRBV4-3, the J call TRBJ1-1; 8 bases are a match to TRBD1. The CDR3 has 17 residues. Germline lookup yields CDR1 LGHNA and CDR2 YSLEER. J lost 0 bases, V lost 0 bases, and 6 bases had no gene match. This CDR3 is CASSQDWTGWVNTEAFF. As DNA, the CDR3 is TGCGCCAGCAGCCAAGATTGGACAGGGTGGGTGAACACTGAAGCTTTCTTT.

The chain links TRBV25-1 to TRBJ1-1, with TRBD1 as a possible D gene (5 bases). The CDR3 contains 12 residues. CDR1 is MGHDK and CDR2 is SYGVNS in the germline V gene. V dropped 5 bases and J dropped 7 bases, with 11 bases sitting between them. The CDR3 sequence is CASSPQGFEAFF. Written as DNA, the CDR3 is TGTGCCAGCAGTCCCCAGGGTTTTGAAGCTTTCTTT.

This clone was counted a single time. The chain couples TRBV27 to TRBJ2-7, with TRBD2 matching 10 bases. The CDR3 has 15 amino acids. CDR1 MNHEY and CDR2 SMNVEV come from the germline V gene (reference sequence). The J segment lost 4 bases and the V segment lost 8 bases, leaving 11 bases of the junction unmatched. The CDR3 coding sequence is TGTGCCAGCGGTGGAGCGGGAGGGCCTTGGTACGAGCAGTACTTC. Residues: CASGGAGGPWYEQYF.

The J gene is TRBJ1-1, the V gene TRBV7-9; 7 bases map to TRBD1. Per the germline V gene, CDR1 is SEHNR and CDR2 is FQNEAQ (reference sequence). There are 16 residues in the CDR3. Trimming removed 2 bases from V and 3 bases from J; junction bases left unmatched: 9. The DNA for the CDR3 is TGTGCCAGCAGCTTAAGGGGTACAGGGGCTGACACTGAAGCTTTCTTT. This gives the protein CASSLRGTGADTEAFF.

V is TRBV5-5 and J is TRBJ1-5; 8 nucleotides agree with TRBD1. V lost 0 bases and J lost 3; bases outside the gene matches: 8. The germline V gene has CDR1 SGHKS and CDR2 YYEKEE (reference sequence). The CDR3 sequence is 17 residues long. CDR3: CASSLEGQVRDNQPQHF. The CDR3, as DNA: TGTGCCAGCAGCTTGGAGGGACAGGTTAGGGACAATCAGCCCCAGCATTTT.

The rearrangement uses TRBV15 and TRBJ2-5, with 9 bases lining up with TRBD1. CDR3 length: 18 residues. Unmatched junction bases numbered 9, after V lost 0 bases and J lost 1 base. Per germline, CDR1 LNHNV and CDR2 YYDKDF (reference sequence). The CDR3 reads CATSRDLPDRGLQETQYF. As DNA, the CDR3 is TGTGCCACCAGCAGAGATTTGCCGGACAGGGGACTCCAAGAGACCCAGTACTTC.

The rearrangement joins TRBV6-5 to TRBJ2-3, with D possibly TRBD2 on 6 matching bases. This CDR3 comprises 14 residues. Germline CDR1 MNHEY, CDR2 SVGAGI. Trimming pared 8 bases from V and 3 bases from J, leaving 15 bases between. CDR3 region: CASGGLRETDTQYF. CDR3 bases: TGTGCCAGCGGGGGGTTGCGGGAAACAGATACGCAGTATTTT.

The V and J genes are TRBV7-9 and TRBJ1-4; 11 bases agree with TRBD1. The germline V gene has CDR1 SEHNR and CDR2 FQNEAQ (reference sequence). V shed 5 bases, J shed 4 bases, and the junction held 6 bases outside the gene matches. CDR3 length equals 16 residues. The CDR3 reads CASSPGQGAYNEKLFF. Here the CDR3 DNA reads TGTGCCAGCAGCCCCGGACAGGGGGCGTATAATGAAAAACTGTTTTTT. The complete variable domain, with remaining parts taken from reference TRBV7-9 and TRBJ1-4, reads DTGVSQNPRHKITKRGQNVTFRCDPISEHNRLYWYRQTLGQGPEFLTYFQNEAQLEKSRLLSDRFSAERPKGSFSTLEIQRTEQGDSAMYLCASSPGQGAYNEKLFFGSGTQLSVL.

The chain carries TRBV4-1 and TRBJ1-1, with 7 bases matching TRBD1. This CDR3 contains 14 residues. The germline V gene encodes CDR1 MGHRA and CDR2 YSYEKL. V lost 3 bases, J lost 5 bases, and 6 bases stayed unmatched. This CDR3 is CASSHPGTATEAFF. The CDR3 DNA reads TGCGCCAGCAGCCACCCCGGGACAGCTACTGAAGCTTTCTTT.

The chain is built from TRBV7-4 and TRBJ1-2; D might be TRBD1 (6 bases). The CDR3 is 18 residues long. Germline V gene sequence: CDR1 SGHVT, CDR2 SQSDAQ. Deletions cut 5 bases from V and 3 bases from J, with 25 bases between. CDR3 nucleotides: TGTGCCAGCAGCACAAGGTATGGTTCGGCAGGGGAAGACTATGGCTACACCTTC. Amino acids: CASSTRYGSAGEDYGYTF.

This chain connects TRBV9 to TRBJ2-7, with 10 bases aligning to TRBD2. The ends lost 4 bases at V and 7 bases at J; junction bases unmatched: 2. This CDR3 contains 12 residues. Germline V gene sequence: CDR1 SGDLS, CDR2 YYNGEE. The CDR3 reads CASSPGLAEQYF. In DNA form, the CDR3 reads TGTGCCAGCAGCCCGGGACTAGCGGAGCAGTACTTC.

This clone was counted once. The CDR3 sequence: CASSLSGPLEAFF. CDR3 sequence (DNA): TGTGCCAGCAGCTTATCGGGACCGCTTGAAGCTTTCTTT. The chain joins TRBV7-9 to TRBJ1-1, with D tentatively TRBD1 (5 bases). V was pared by 2 bases and J by 7 bases, with 11 bases between. The CDR3 is 13 amino acids. The V gene's germline CDR1 is SEHNR and CDR2 FQNEAQ (reference sequence).

CDR3 in amino acids: CASTEGASALDEQFF. CDR3 DNA sequence: TGTGCCAGCACCGAAGGCGCTAGCGCGTTGGATGAGCAGTTCTTC. This chain links TRBV6-1 with TRBJ2-1, with a possible D match to TRBD2 (6 bases). This CDR3 is 15 amino acids long. The V gene lost 7 bases and the J gene lost 8 bases, with 21 bases spanning the gap. Germline values: CDR1 MNHNS, CDR2 SASEGT.

This sequence joins TRBV5-8 and TRBJ1-2, with 7 positions matching TRBD1. The germline CDR1 and CDR2 sequences are SGHTS and YDEGEE. The CDR3 runs to 14 residues. Losses at the gene ends were 0 bases for V and 8 bases for J; bases not matched to a gene: 7. The CDR3 loop is CASSLGIGGEGYTF. The DNA of the CDR3 is TGTGCCAGCAGCTTGGGAATAGGGGGCGAAGGCTACACCTTC.

The J gene is TRBJ1-2, the V gene TRBV29-1, with 7 bases identical to TRBD1. CDR3 length equals 13 residues. Germline CDR1 reads SQVTM; CDR2 reads ANQGSEA. Trimming took 6 bases from V and 1 from J; bases not matched to a gene: 5. CDR3 in DNA: TGCAGCGTGGACAACAGGGGTAACTATGGCTACACCTTC. Translated, it gives CSVDNRGNYGYTF.

As regards this clone: This sequence may be a read error, since a much larger clone differs from it by one base. Here the CDR3 DNA reads TGTGCCAGCAGCTTTGACAGCTCCTACGAGCAGTACTTC. This gives the protein CASSFDSSYEQYF. V is TRBV7-8 and J is TRBJ2-7; D may be TRBD1 (5 bases). V lost 3 bases and J lost 0, with 6 bases in between. This CDR3 comprises 13 residues. CDR1 and CDR2 (germline): SGHVS, FQNEAQ.

The chain couples TRBV11-2 to TRBJ2-1, with 14 bases that match TRBD2. The CDR3 is 20 amino acids. The J segment lost 2 bases and the V segment lost 0 bases, leaving 9 bases of the junction unmatched. Germline CDR1 reads SGHAT; CDR2 reads FQNNGV. CDR3 residues: CASSLDGLAGGYVAYNEQFF. The CDR3 DNA reads as TGTGCCAGCAGCTTAGATGGACTAGCGGGGGGTTATGTGGCCTACAATGAGCAGTTCTTC.

The rearrangement links TRBV9 to TRBJ2-7; 9 bases fit TRBD1. Germline CDR1 is SGDLS and CDR2 is YYNGEE. This CDR3 is built from 14 residues. The V segment lost 3 bases and the J segment 0 bases; nucleotides outside the gene matches: 1. The CDR3 bases are TGTGCCAGCAGCGAACAGGGGGCCTCCTACGAGCAGTACTTC. The encoded protein is CASSEQGASYEQYF. Looking up the rest from reference TRBV9 and TRBJ2-7 gives the full variable domain: DSGVTQTPKHLITATGQRVTLRCSPRSGDLSVYWYQQSLDQGLQFLIQYYNGEERAKGNILERFSAQQFPDLHSELNLSSLELGDSALYFCASSEQGASYEQYFGPGTRLTVT.

For this clone: A much larger clone is a single base away; this may be a read error. This CDR3 is also generated by other DNA sequences in the sample. The rearrangement links TRBV19 to TRBJ1-5; tentative D call: TRBD1 (5 bases). This CDR3 is 14 amino acids long. The V gene's germline CDR1 is LNHDA and CDR2 SQIVND (reference sequence). V was shortened by 3 bases and J by 2 bases, with 8 bases between the two germline ends. CDR3 region: CASSIRDGNQPQHF. In DNA form, the CDR3 reads TGTGCCAGTAGTATCCGGGACGGCAATCAGCCCCAGCATTTT.

This chain uses TRBV28 with TRBJ1-2; no reliable D call. The CDR3 is 12 amino acids. Germline V gene sequence: CDR1 MDHEN, CDR2 SYDVKM. The germline V and J ends were trimmed by 4 bases and 5 bases, with 8 bases remaining between them. The CDR3 sequence is CASSSDVYGYTF. The CDR3 coding sequence is TGTGCCAGCAGTTCCGACGTGTATGGCTACACCTTC.

For this clone: Different DNA sequences within this sample yield the same CDR3. The chain links TRBV7-9 to TRBJ2-3; D is unclear. Germline CDR1 SEHNR, CDR2 FQNEAQ (reference sequence). The length of the CDR3 is 13 residues. V lost 1 base and J lost 3, with 5 bases in between. CDR3 protein: CASSLGLTDTQYF. CDR3 nucleotides: TGTGCCAGCAGCTTAGGACTTACAGATACGCAGTATTTT.

This clone has a single count. At the DNA level, this CDR3 is encoded by other sequences in the same sample as well. The chain joins TRBV4-3 to TRBJ2-7; D is ambiguous. This CDR3 has 13 residues. The germline V gene encodes CDR1 LGHNA and CDR2 YSLEER. The V end was cut by 0 bases, the J end by 4 bases, with 7 bases between. CDR3 sequence reads: CASSQEPGYEQYF. CDR3 in DNA: TGCGCCAGCAGCCAAGAACCAGGTTACGAGCAGTACTTC.

This clone was seen just once. The chain combines TRBV14 with TRBJ2-2, with 7 positions matching TRBD1. This CDR3 has 17 amino acids. Trimming took 4 bases from V and 1 from J; bases not matched to a gene: 9. CDR1 and CDR2 from the germline V gene are SGHDN and FVKESK. Written as DNA, the CDR3 is TGTGCCAGCAGCCTCATCCTGGGGACAGAGAACACCGGGGAGCTGTTTTTT. Its protein product is CASSLILGTENTGELFF.

The chain joins TRBV6-4 to TRBJ1-1; D is unresolved. The CDR3 is 13 amino acids. Trimming removed 4 bases from V and 0 bases from J, with 6 bases in between. CDR1 MRHNA and CDR2 SNTAGT come from the germline V gene. CDR3 DNA sequence: TGTGCCAGCAGTGTTGGAGTGAACACTGAAGCTTTCTTT. It encodes CASSVGVNTEAFF.

The chain's CDR3 is CASSPARNEQFF. The CDR3 DNA is TGTGCCAGCAGCCCGGCCCGGAATGAGCAGTTCTTC. The chain links TRBV5-6 to TRBJ2-1; D is unresolved. The CDR3 is 12 residues long. Trimming removed 4 bases from V and 7 bases from J, with 9 bases in between. Germline V CDR1 and CDR2: SGHDT, YYEEEE.